This T cell receptor (beta chain) was observed in a study of blood T cells in healthy people across ages. Study summary: Template-switching capture recovered about one barcoded beta molecule per two T cells.

Alongside a J-beta primer mix, a sample-barcoded 5' primer served in a second PCR lasting roughly 7 to 11 cycles. TCRdb processed the 5' RACE reads anew with MiXCR; each CDR3 protein has one entry. The sample carries about 640,000 distinct CDR3 sequences, around 54% recorded once. The germline CDR1 and CDR2 sequences are MNHEY and SMNVEV (reference sequence). CDR3 length equals 13 residues. V lost 8 bases to trimming and J lost 4 bases, with 13 bases between them. This clonotype occurred once. The chain has TRBV27 and TRBJ2-3; possibly TRBD1 for D (7 bases). The TCR sequence derives from a man between 60 and 75 years old in good health. Sequenced: blood. The CDR3 DNA is TGTGCCAGCGCGGGACAGTGGTCAGATACGCAGTATTTT. This translates into CASAGQWSDTQYF.